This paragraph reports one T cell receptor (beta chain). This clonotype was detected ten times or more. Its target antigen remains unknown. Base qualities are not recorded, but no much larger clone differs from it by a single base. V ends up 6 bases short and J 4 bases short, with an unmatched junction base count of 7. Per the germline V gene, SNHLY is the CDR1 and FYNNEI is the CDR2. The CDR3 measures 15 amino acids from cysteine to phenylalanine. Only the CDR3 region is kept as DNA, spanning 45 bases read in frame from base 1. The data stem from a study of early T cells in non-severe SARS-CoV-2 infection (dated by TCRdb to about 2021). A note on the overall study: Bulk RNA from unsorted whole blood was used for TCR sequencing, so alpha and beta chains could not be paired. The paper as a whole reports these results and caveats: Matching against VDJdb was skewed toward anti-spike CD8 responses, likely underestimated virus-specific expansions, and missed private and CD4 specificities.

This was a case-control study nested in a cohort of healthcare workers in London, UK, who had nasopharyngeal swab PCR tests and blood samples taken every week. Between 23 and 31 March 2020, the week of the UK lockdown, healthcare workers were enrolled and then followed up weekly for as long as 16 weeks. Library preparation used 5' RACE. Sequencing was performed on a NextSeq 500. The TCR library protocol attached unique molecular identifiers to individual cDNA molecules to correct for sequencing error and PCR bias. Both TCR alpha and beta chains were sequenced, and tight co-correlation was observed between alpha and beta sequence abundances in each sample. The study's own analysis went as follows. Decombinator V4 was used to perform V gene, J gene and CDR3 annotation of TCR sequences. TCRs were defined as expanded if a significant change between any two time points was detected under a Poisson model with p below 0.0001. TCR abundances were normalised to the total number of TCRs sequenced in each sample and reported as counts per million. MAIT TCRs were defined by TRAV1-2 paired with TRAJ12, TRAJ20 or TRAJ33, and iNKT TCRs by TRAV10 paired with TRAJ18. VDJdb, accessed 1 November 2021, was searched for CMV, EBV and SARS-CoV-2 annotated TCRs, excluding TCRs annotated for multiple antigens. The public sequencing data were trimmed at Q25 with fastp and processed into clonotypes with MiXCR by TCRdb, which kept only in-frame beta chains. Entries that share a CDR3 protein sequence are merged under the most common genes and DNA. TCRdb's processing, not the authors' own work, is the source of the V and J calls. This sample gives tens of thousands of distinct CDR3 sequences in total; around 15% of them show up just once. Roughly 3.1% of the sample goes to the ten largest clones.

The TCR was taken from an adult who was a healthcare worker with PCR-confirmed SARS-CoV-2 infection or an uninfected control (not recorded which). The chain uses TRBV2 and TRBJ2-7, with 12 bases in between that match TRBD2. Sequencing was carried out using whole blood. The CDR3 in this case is CASSGTSGRSYEQYF. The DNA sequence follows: TGTGCCAGCAGCGGTACTAGCGGGAGGTCTTACGAGCAGTACTTC.